Presented here are 27 T cell receptor beta chains from one specimen sequenced in a study of identical twins. TCRdb recomputed calls from the 5' RACE reads with MiXCR, one row per CDR3 protein. The sample lists about 790,000 distinct CDR3 sequences; roughly 18% were seen once. This sample also belongs to another study, concerning T cells expressing NK-cell markers.

Sequencing input: PBMCs. All receptors derive from a woman between 18 and 29 years old in good health.

This clonotype was counted at least ten times. The V and J genes are TRBV3-1 and TRBJ2-7, with TRBD1 matching 7 bases. The germline gives CDR1 LGHDT, CDR2 YNNKEL (reference sequence). V shed 1 base, J shed 5 bases, and the junction held 5 bases outside the gene matches. The CDR3 contains 14 residues. CDR3 nucleotides: TGTGCCAGCAGCCAAGGATGGGACAGCCACGAGCAGTACTTC. Its translation is CASSQGWDSHEQYF.

V gene TRBV4-3 combines with J gene TRBJ2-3; D perhaps matches TRBD2 (5 bases). The CDR3 has 15 amino acids. Germline CDR1 is LGHNA and CDR2 is YSLEER. V was pared by 1 base and J by 3 bases, with 11 bases between. The CDR3 nucleotides read TGCGCCAGCAGCCAAGGAGGGCCGGGGACAGATACGCAGTATTTT. It yields the protein CASSQGGPGTDTQYF.

The gene calls are TRBV20-1 and TRBJ1-5, with 8 bases aligning to TRBD1. With 0 bases clipped from V and 4 bases from J, the junction kept 8 bases outside the gene matches. Germline V lookup: CDR1 DFQATT, CDR2 SNEGSKA (reference sequence). The CDR3 runs to 16 residues. CDR3: CSARDRRTGKNQPQHF. In DNA form, the CDR3 reads TGCAGTGCTAGAGATAGGAGGACAGGGAAGAATCAGCCCCAGCATTTT.

This chain joins TRBV5-1 and TRBJ2-3, with a possible D match to TRBD1 (6 bases). CDR3 length equals 14 residues. CDR1 is SGHRS and CDR2 is YFSETQ in the germline V gene. Trimming cost V 0 bases and J 3 bases, with 8 bases left between them. The CDR3 coding sequence is TGCGCCAGCAGCTTGGACAGGGAAACAGATACGCAGTATTTT. It translates to CASSLDRETDTQYF.

This clonotype was recorded many times. The gene calls are TRBV7-2 and TRBJ2-2, with 7 bases lining up with TRBD1. V lost 1 base and J lost 4; bases outside the gene matches: 3. The CDR3 totals 15 residues. Germline CDR1 is SGHTA and CDR2 is FQGNSA. As DNA, the CDR3 is TGTGCCAGCAGCTTAGGGAACAGGGGCACCGGGGAGCTGTTTTTT. Protein sequence: CASSLGNRGTGELFF.

In this sample, this clonotype turned up once. This sequence joins TRBV20-1 and TRBJ1-2; D gene uncertain. V was trimmed by 0 bases and J by 10 bases, leaving 21 bases between them. The CDR3 has 15 residues. The germline V gene has CDR1 DFQATT and CDR2 SNEGSKA (reference sequence). CDR3 DNA: TGCAGTGCTAGAGATCATCGCAACCCGGCGGGTGCCTACACCTTC. This gives the protein CSARDHRNPAGAYTF.

The rearrangement joins TRBV7-2 to TRBJ2-7, with D possibly TRBD1 on 6 matching bases. The length of the CDR3 is 11 residues. The V end lost 6 bases, the J end lost 7 bases, and 10 bases lay between the germline ends. Looked up from germline, CDR1 is SGHTA and CDR2 is FQGNSA. CDR3: CASRTGKEQYF. The CDR3 bases are TGTGCCAGCAGAACAGGGAAAGAGCAGTACTTC.

V usage is TRBV7-7 and J usage is TRBJ2-1; D is unclear. The CDR3 contains 16 residues. CDR1 is SSHAT, CDR2 FNYEAQ, per germline (reference sequence). V lost 6 bases, J lost 5 bases, and 20 bases lay in between. CDR3 in DNA: TGTGCCAGCAGGGTCCATGTTGCGCTACACAACAATGAGCAGTTCTTC. This codes for CASRVHVALHNNEQFF.

The chain couples TRBV11-2 to TRBJ1-1; D ambiguous. V lost 2 bases and J 4 bases, leaving 17 bases between the germline ends. Germline V gives CDR1 SGHAT, CDR2 FQNNGV. The CDR3 runs 16 residues. CDR3 in DNA: TGTGCCAGCAGCTTAAACACTTTTAGTGAAACCACTGAAGCTTTCTTT. Translation: CASSLNTFSETTEAFF. The full variable domain, with the rest looked up from reference TRBV11-2 and TRBJ1-1, is EAGVAQSPRYKIIEKRQSVAFWCNPISGHATLYWYQQILGQGPKLLIQFQNNGVVDDSQLPKDRFSAERLKGVDSTLKIQPAKLEDSAVYLCASSLNTFSETTEAFFGQGTRLTVV.

A few counts support this clonotype. The V and J genes are TRBV20-1 and TRBJ2-7, with 7 nucleotides matching TRBD1. Germline V lookup: CDR1 DFQATT, CDR2 SNEGSKA (reference sequence). This CDR3 has 13 amino acids. J gave up 4 bases and V 3 bases, and 6 bases lay outside the gene matches. Here the CDR3 DNA reads TGCAGTGCTAGCGACAGGGCGGCGTACGAGCAGTACTTC. This sequence encodes CSASDRAAYEQYF.

The V gene is TRBV6-5, the J gene TRBJ2-7; 8 bases align to TRBD1. V dropped 0 bases and J dropped 5; count of bases not matched to a gene: 6. The V gene's germline CDR1 is MNHEY and CDR2 SVGAGI. This CDR3 is built from 15 residues. CDR3 sequence: CASSYSGRGRDEQYF. The CDR3 nucleotides are TGTGCCAGCAGTTACTCTGGCAGGGGGCGGGACGAGCAGTACTTC.

This chain links TRBV6-1 with TRBJ2-7, with D tentatively TRBD1 or TRBD2 (5 bases each). Trimming took 5 bases from V and 6 from J, leaving 17 bases between them. This CDR3 spans 14 amino acids. CDR1 MNHNS and CDR2 SASEGT come from the germline V gene. The CDR3 spells CASSPGPGTGEQYF. Written as DNA, the CDR3 is TGTGCCAGCAGTCCGGGTCCAGGGACGGGCGAGCAGTACTTC.

This clonotype was counted many times. The V and J genes are TRBV3-1 and TRBJ2-1; 14 bases map to TRBD2. This CDR3 is 16 amino acids long. Germline values: CDR1 LGHDT, CDR2 YNNKEL (reference sequence). Trimming cost V 3 bases and J 6 bases; bases outside gene matches: 4. The CDR3 loop reads CASSQTSGRALNEQFF. Here the CDR3 DNA reads TGTGCCAGCAGCCAGACTAGCGGGAGGGCCCTCAATGAGCAGTTCTTC.

This clonotype occurred a few times. V usage is TRBV6-2 or TRBV6-3 and J usage is TRBJ2-1; 7 bases agree with TRBD2. V shed 1 base, J shed 5 bases, and the junction held 5 bases outside the gene matches. The CDR3 spans 15 residues. Germline V CDR1 and CDR2: MNHEY, SVGEGT. The CDR3, as DNA: TGTGCCAGCAGTTACTTAGGCGGGAGACACAATGAGCAGTTCTTC. Amino acids: CASSYLGGRHNEQFF.

The table lists this clonotype with a count of one. The rearrangement joins TRBV15 to TRBJ2-1; a weak D match, TRBD2 (6 bases). This CDR3 is built from 13 residues. Trimming took 3 bases from V and 8 from J, leaving 11 bases between them. Germline V gene data show CDR1 as LNHNV and CDR2 as YYDKDF (reference sequence). CDR3 sequence (DNA): TGTGCCACCAGCAGGGGAGGTGTAGATGAGCAGTTCTTC. Protein product: CATSRGGVDEQFF.

This clonotype was found many times. The V call is TRBV10-1, the J call TRBJ1-1, with a weak D call TRBD1 (6 bases). Trimming took 3 bases from V and 9 from J, leaving 11 bases between them. The CDR3 has 12 residues. Germline V gene sequence: CDR1 WNHNN, CDR2 SYGVQD (reference sequence). CDR3 sequence (DNA): TGCGCCAGCAGTGAACCGGGACAAAAAGCTTTCTTT. Amino acids: CASSEPGQKAFF.

This chain connects TRBV15 to TRBJ2-1; D not resolved. Germline values: CDR1 LNHNV, CDR2 YYDKDF (reference sequence). The CDR3 spans 15 residues. With 8 bases removed from V and 0 bases from J, the gap between germline ends came to 14 bases. The CDR3 sequence: CATSRDPVSYNEQFF. The CDR3 DNA reads TGTGCCACCTCAAGAGATCCAGTCTCCTACAATGAGCAGTTCTTC.

The chain uses TRBV27 and TRBJ1-6; D not certain. CDR1 MNHEY and CDR2 SMNVEV come from the germline V gene (reference sequence). The CDR3 length is 16 residues. The V and J ends lost 4 bases and 4 bases respectively, with 14 bases between them. The CDR3: CASSSTYSVYNSPLHF. Here the CDR3 DNA reads TGTGCCAGCAGTTCCACCTACAGTGTGTATAATTCACCCCTCCACTTT.

The V gene is TRBV5-6, the J gene TRBJ1-2; D remains unclear. Trimming removed 4 bases from V and 3 bases from J, with 7 bases in between. The CDR3 is made up of 12 amino acids. Germline V gene sequence: CDR1 SGHDT, CDR2 YYEEEE. CDR3 amino acids: CASSRGHYGYTF. In DNA, the CDR3 is TGTGCCAGCAGCCGGGGTCACTATGGCTACACCTTC. Full variable domain (rest looked up from reference TRBV5-6 and TRBJ1-2): DAGVTQSPTHLIKTRGQQVTLRCSPKSGHDTVSWYQQALGQGPQFIFQYYEEEERQRGNFPDRFSGHQFPNYSSELNVNALLLGDSALYLCASSRGHYGYTFGSGTRLTVV.

This clonotype appeared a few times. The chain links TRBV6-2 or TRBV6-3 to TRBJ2-5; unclear D gene. CDR3 size: 14 residues. V gave up 6 bases and J gave up 3 bases, with 14 bases separating them. In germline, CDR1 is MNHEY, CDR2 SVGEGT. The CDR3 protein is CASSRGGTEETQYF. The CDR3 DNA reads as TGTGCCAGCAGCCGCGGCGGCACAGAAGAGACCCAGTACTTC.

This clonotype was counted a few times. The chain's CDR3 is CASSESGASGNTIYF. The CDR3, as DNA: TGCGCCAGCAGTGAGTCGGGGGCGTCTGGAAACACCATATATTTT. The J gene is TRBJ1-3, the V gene TRBV10-1, with a possible D match to TRBD1 (6 bases). The CDR3 consists of 15 residues. From germline, CDR1 is WNHNN and CDR2 SYGVQD (reference sequence). V was pared by 0 bases and J by 1 base, with 7 bases between.

The genes are TRBV7-2 and TRBJ2-7, with D hard to call. Trimming cost V 0 bases and J 3 bases, with 9 bases left between them. Germline V gene lookup returns CDR1 SGHTA and CDR2 FQGNSA. There are 14 residues in the CDR3. The CDR3 spells CASSLAVGGYEQYF. The CDR3 DNA reads TGTGCCAGCAGCTTAGCGGTGGGTGGCTACGAGCAGTACTTC.

This rearrangement joins TRBV5-1 to TRBJ1-5, with D unclear. Germline V lookup: CDR1 SGHRS, CDR2 YFSETQ. The CDR3 totals 14 residues. V was cut by 1 base and J by 5 bases, with 10 bases left in between. CDR3 in amino acids: CASSLMGRDQPQHF. CDR3 coding DNA: TGCGCCAGCAGCTTGATGGGCCGAGATCAGCCCCAGCATTTT.

The chain uses TRBV7-8 and TRBJ2-2; no clear D. This CDR3 has 16 residues. Trimming took off 1 base at V and 1 base at J, with 10 bases between the two ends. Germline loops: CDR1 SGHVS, CDR2 FQNEAQ. This chain's CDR3 is CASSLVEQLNTGELFF. The CDR3, as DNA: TGTGCCAGCAGCTTAGTAGAACAGTTGAACACCGGGGAGCTGTTTTTT.

This clonotype came up a few times. The chain recombines TRBV3-1 with TRBJ2-7; D gene uncertain. Germline V lookup: CDR1 LGHDT, CDR2 YNNKEL (reference sequence). The V end lost 1 base, the J end lost 3 bases, and 4 bases lay between the germline ends. CDR3 length: 12 amino acids. The CDR3 nucleotides read TGTGCCAGCAGCCAAGTGGACTACGAGCAGTACTTC. It encodes CASSQVDYEQYF.

This clonotype was observed a handful of times. V is TRBV6-5 and J is TRBJ1-5; D perhaps matches TRBD1 (6 bases). This CDR3 spans 14 amino acids. Germline CDR1 is MNHEY and CDR2 is SVGAGI. The V and J ends lost 0 bases and 8 bases respectively, with 11 bases between them. Here the CDR3 DNA reads TGTGCCAGCAGTTACTCCAGGGGAGCAAAGCCCCAGCATTTT. This encodes CASSYSRGAKPQHF.

This clonotype appeared a few times. The chain has TRBV6-1 and TRBJ1-5; 9 nucleotides agree with TRBD1. The CDR3 has 14 residues. V shed 5 bases and J 5 bases; nucleotides not matched to a gene: 4. Germline values: CDR1 MNHNS, CDR2 SASEGT. The CDR3 here is CASSPGTGYQPQHF. Here the CDR3 DNA reads TGTGCCAGCAGTCCCGGGACAGGGTATCAGCCCCAGCATTTT.